Listed below are T cell receptor beta chains from one sample, sequenced in a study of long-term antiretroviral therapy in people with HIV. Libraries were prepared by immunoSEQ multiplex PCR; TCRdb keeps only in-frame clonotypes and omits some of them. The data contain 25,000 to 35,000 clones, approximately 94% of them singletons. The sequencing here drew on unsorted PBMCs, taken just over 7.2 years after starting antiretroviral therapy. Source of these receptors: a man aged 50-60 years with HIV. Both conserved end residues are part of each CDR3.

V gene	J gene	CDR3 protein
TRBV6-5	TRBJ2-3	CASSYGLGTDTQYF
TRBV5-5	TRBJ2-1	CASSFRDTDDEQFF
TRBV6-5	TRBJ2-7	CASSSGGSSYEQYF
TRBV27	TRBJ2-3	CASSLAGTDTQYF
TRBV7-6	TRBJ2-7	CASSLASNYEQYF
TRBV19	TRBJ1-1	CASSMDRGLNTEAFF
TRBV2	TRBJ2-3	CASFPGGTDTQYF
TRBV18	TRBJ1-4	CASSPLATTNEKLFF
TRBV25-1	TRBJ1-2	CASSESGTGVEGYRGYTF
TRBV5-1	TRBJ2-1	CASSFGGAGNEQFF
TRBV6-1	TRBJ2-3	CASSVRVPAGGGDTQYF
TRBV19	TRBJ2-2	CASSMLPSTGELFF
TRBV14	TRBJ2-7	CASPGTSGYYPSYEQYF
TRBV27	TRBJ2-1	CASRTTSWSYNEQFF
TRBV30	TRBJ2-7	CAWGRRLAGGSSYEQYF
TRBV19	TRBJ1-5	CASSTTGGNQPQHF
TRBV5-5	TRBJ2-2	CASSLEVRGRWSGELFF
TRBV19	TRBJ1-1	CASSISGTGSEAFF
TRBV10-1	TRBJ2-1	CASRGSGQSEQFF
TRBV5-4	TRBJ1-3	CASSLQGSGNTIYF
TRBV4-2	TRBJ1-1	CASRDQGVAFF
TRBV2	TRBJ2-7	CASSEAYGSYEQYF
TRBV10-3	TRBJ1-5	CAIRLQGPNQPQHF
TRBV27	TRBJ1-6	CASSRGNNNSPLHF
TRBV19	TRBJ2-7	CATKTSGGAFGEQYF
TRBV20-1	TRBJ1-1	CSASGRAEAFF
TRBV6-5	TRBJ2-7	CASSYAGGRGEQYF
TRBV4-2	TRBJ2-2	CASSRDTGELFF
TRBV5-4	TRBJ2-3	CASSSGDTRTYGTQYF
TRBV6-6	TRBJ2-3	CASSYLTGGKDTQYF
TRBV30	TRBJ1-1	CAWSAVWEANTEAFF
TRBV4-3	TRBJ2-2	CASSQVGLAVGELFF
TRBV9	TRBJ1-3	CASSATQGNSGNTIYF
TRBV4-1	TRBJ2-3	CASSQDGRASTDTQYF
TRBV21-1	TRBJ2-3	CASSPSRGNTQYF
TRBV11-2	TRBJ2-7	CASSLAAGVSYEQYF
TRBV7-3	TRBJ2-3	CASSTGTRRSTDTQYF
TRBV7-2	TRBJ2-7	CASSLGLAGHEQYF
TRBV6-5	TRBJ1-2	CASSEGQGSYGYTF
TRBV9	TRBJ2-2	CASSVDVPWTGELFF
TRBV5-8	TRBJ2-2	CASSLNRVGTGELFF
TRBV19	TRBJ2-5	CASSIAGWQTQYF
TRBV4-3	TRBJ1-4	CASSLSGTGDEKLFF
TRBV25-1	TRBJ2-7	CASSTAGDRYEQYF
TRBV30	TRBJ2-3	CAWSVLRSGVGVDTQYF
TRBV5-4	TRBJ2-7	CASSLPQGRGSYEQYF
TRBV14	TRBJ2-1	CASSQDAGGYNEQFF
TRBV6-5	TRBJ1-1	CASSFRGALNTEAFF
TRBV6-4	TRBJ2-2	CASSEQGATGELFF
TRBV19	TRBJ1-5	CASSTGKPQHF
TRBV19	TRBJ2-7	CASSISQGAPYEQYF
TRBV7-8	TRBJ2-3	CASRYSVTDTQYF
TRBV5-6	TRBJ2-2	CASSLWGGGANTGELFF
TRBV19	TRBJ1-4	CAGSSGRVPQTNEKLFF
TRBV27	TRBJ1-2	CASSPTGTNYGYTF
TRBV10-2	TRBJ1-1	CASSESPPGYTEAFF
TRBV28	TRBJ2-7	CATKNYEQYF
TRBV9	TRBJ2-3	CASSVGGMDTQYF
TRBV11-2	TRBJ2-6	CASSFGTGGPSGANVLTF